The 20 T cell receptor beta chains reported below all come from one sample, sequenced in a study of T-cell reconstitution after alpha-beta-depleted transplantation in children. Unique molecular identifiers featured in how the TCRbeta library was prepared. TCRdb re-analysed the PCR reads in MiXCR, keeping a single row per CDR3 protein. The sample yields more than 450,000 distinct CDR3 sequences, approximately 20% seen once. The specimen comprised PBMCs from the stem cell graft donor, sampled from the stem cell graft. The receptors were sampled from a human donor who donated a stem cell graft to a child with acute lymphoblastic leukemia.

The gene calls are TRBV20-1 and TRBJ1-3; no clear D. Per germline, CDR1 DFQATT and CDR2 SNEGSKA (reference sequence). This CDR3 is built from 13 residues. V shed 7 bases and J shed 5 bases, with 15 bases lying between them. The CDR3 region is CSVVGAERNTIYF. CDR3 DNA sequence: TGCAGTGTAGTGGGCGCAGAGAGAAACACCATATATTTT.

J is TRBJ2-3 and V is TRBV3-1; TRBD2 aligns across 9 bases. Trimming took 2 bases from V and 4 from J; bases not matched to a gene: 7. Germline V CDR1 and CDR2: LGHDT, YNNKEL (reference sequence). This CDR3 region has 16 residues. CDR3 in amino acids: CASSQSSGRIPDTQYF. Here the CDR3 DNA reads TGTGCCAGCAGCCAAAGTAGCGGGAGAATCCCAGATACGCAGTATTTT.

The CDR3 here is CASSKRSRPSGPYSSSYEQYF. In DNA form, the CDR3 reads TGTGCCAGCAGCAAAAGGTCCCGCCCTAGCGGCCCTTACTCGAGCTCCTACGAGCAGTACTTC. The rearrangement links TRBV21-1 to TRBJ2-7; the D call TRBD2 from the table was never checked on the DNA. TRBV21-1 is a pseudogene. There are 21 residues in the CDR3.

The rearrangement links TRBV15 to TRBJ2-1; the D gene is possibly TRBD2 (5 bases). The CDR3 runs 16 residues. Germline V lookup: CDR1 LNHNV, CDR2 YYDKDF (reference sequence). Deletions cut 1 base from V and 0 bases from J, with 10 bases between. The CDR3 coding sequence is TGTGCCACCAGCAGAGGAGGGATGAGCTCCTACAATGAGCAGTTCTTC. As protein: CATSRGGMSSYNEQFF. The full variable domain, with the rest looked up from reference TRBV15 and TRBJ2-1, is DAMVIQNPRYQVTQFGKPVTLSCSQTLNHNVMYWYQQKSSQAPKLLFHYYDKDFNNEADTPDNFQSRRPNTSFCFLDIRSPGLGDTAMYLCATSRGGMSSYNEQFFGPGTRLTVL.

The chain uses TRBV3-1 and TRBJ2-7, with D tentatively TRBD1 (5 bases). The CDR3 loop spans 14 amino acids. The V gene lost 2 bases and the J gene lost 2 bases, with 10 bases spanning the gap. Germline CDR1 reads LGHDT; CDR2 reads YNNKEL (reference sequence). DNA for the CDR3: TGTGCCAGCAGCCAACCAGGGAAGGCCTACGAGCAGTACTTC. This codes for CASSQPGKAYEQYF.

V and J are TRBV15 and TRBJ2-4; D is perhaps TRBD2 (7 bases). CDR1 is LNHNV, CDR2 YYDKDF, per germline (reference sequence). This CDR3 region has 15 residues. Trimming pared 6 bases from V and 12 bases from J, leaving 24 bases between. The chain's CDR3 is CATSLFGGGYPTQYF. CDR3 coding DNA: TGTGCCACCAGTCTATTCGGCGGGGGCTACCCCACTCAGTACTTC.

The chain has TRBV10-3 and TRBJ2-7, with 8 bases identical to TRBD2. V was clipped by 6 bases and J by 0 bases; unmatched bases: 4. Germline loops: CDR1 ENHRY, CDR2 SYGVKD. The CDR3 extends over 14 amino acids. This chain's CDR3 is CAISPGTSSYEQYF. The CDR3 region has the DNA TGTGCCATCAGCCCAGGGACTAGCTCCTACGAGCAGTACTTC.

The rearrangement joins TRBV7-8 to TRBJ1-4; no clear D. The V end was cut by 4 bases, the J end by 0 bases, with 15 bases between. Per germline, CDR1 SGHVS and CDR2 FQNEAQ. The CDR3 covers 17 residues. Here the CDR3 reads CASSSAPWDATNEKLFF. The CDR3 region has the DNA TGTGCCAGCAGCTCTGCTCCGTGGGATGCAACTAATGAAAAACTGTTTTTT.

This clonotype was observed a few times. This chain connects TRBV24-1 to TRBJ2-2; TRBD1 is a possible D gene (6 bases). Trimming pared 6 bases from V and 4 bases from J, leaving 14 bases between. CDR3 size: 15 residues. Per the germline V gene, CDR1 is KGHDR and CDR2 is SFDVKD. CDR3 protein: CATSPTGPPTGELFF. CDR3 nucleotides: TGTGCCACCAGTCCAACAGGGCCACCCACCGGGGAGCTGTTTTTT.

This chain joins TRBV12-3 or TRBV12-4 and TRBJ2-7; the match to TRBD2 covers 14 bases. CDR3 length: 14 residues. With 5 bases clipped from V and 7 bases from J, the junction kept 4 bases outside the gene matches. The CDR3 DNA reads as TGTGCCAGCAGTACGGGACTAGCGGGAGATGAGCAGTACTTC. It codes for CASSTGLAGDEQYF.

Ten or more counts support this clonotype. The V call is TRBV9, the J call TRBJ2-7, with 9 nucleotides matching TRBD2. The CDR3 length is 15 residues. V lost 2 bases and J lost 0; bases outside the gene matches: 3. Germline-derived CDR1 and CDR2 are SGDLS and YYNGEE. The CDR3 sequence: CASSVGSGSSYEQYF. The CDR3 DNA is TGTGCCAGCAGCGTGGGTAGCGGGAGCTCCTACGAGCAGTACTTC.

This clonotype came up many times. The chain combines TRBV6-1 with TRBJ2-5; 9 bases match TRBD2. V was clipped by 3 bases and J by 4 bases; unmatched bases: 6. CDR3 length equals 15 residues. The V gene's germline CDR1 is MNHNS and CDR2 SASEGT. CDR3 amino acids: CASSEAAGGAETQYF. The CDR3 bases are TGTGCCAGCAGTGAGGCAGCGGGAGGCGCAGAGACCCAGTACTTC.

This clonotype was recorded many times. This chain joins TRBV10-3 and TRBJ1-4, with D possibly TRBD1 on 5 matching bases. In germline, CDR1 is ENHRY, CDR2 SYGVKD. Trimming took 5 bases from V and 0 from J, leaving 10 bases between them. There are 15 residues in the CDR3. The chain's CDR3 is CAISRDSATNEKLFF. The CDR3 bases are TGTGCCATCAGTCGCGACAGTGCAACTAATGAAAAACTGTTTTTT.

The CDR3 region has the DNA TGTGCCAGCAGCCCGTCAGGGAAGGAGCAGTTCTTC. Protein product: CASSPSGKEQFF. The V call is TRBV3-1, the J call TRBJ2-1, with a possible D match to TRBD1 (5 bases). Trimming removed 4 bases from V and 10 bases from J, with 11 bases in between. This CDR3 region has 12 residues. Germline V lookup: CDR1 LGHDT, CDR2 YNNKEL (reference sequence).

This clonotype appeared a few times. The chain recombines TRBV29-1 with TRBJ2-2; D is unclear. With 4 bases removed from V and 4 bases from J, the gap between germline ends came to 19 bases. The CDR3 extends over 16 amino acids. Germline V lookup: CDR1 SQVTM, CDR2 ANQGSEA. The chain's CDR3 is CSVGVAPERSTGELFF. CDR3 DNA: TGCAGCGTTGGGGTCGCGCCGGAACGCTCCACCGGGGAGCTGTTTTTT.

This clonotype was seen only a few times. The rearrangement joins TRBV5-5 to TRBJ2-6; D could derive from TRBD1 or TRBD2 (5 bases each). The CDR3 loop spans 18 amino acids. V lost 4 bases to trimming and J lost 0 bases, with 17 bases between them. In germline, CDR1 is SGHKS, CDR2 YYEKEE (reference sequence). The CDR3 spells CASSKDEGRGSGANVLTF. The CDR3 DNA reads as TGTGCCAGCAGCAAGGACGAGGGTAGGGGCTCTGGGGCCAACGTCCTGACTTTC.

The gene calls are TRBV6-1 and TRBJ2-7, with 8 nucleotides matching TRBD1. The CDR3 runs 16 residues. CDR1 MNHNS and CDR2 SASEGT come from the germline V gene. The junction had 11 bases not matched to a gene; V was cut back by 6 bases and J by 1 base. The DNA for the CDR3 is TGTGCCAGCAGGAATCCCGGGACAGGCTTTTCCTACGAGCAGTACTTC. Encoded protein: CASRNPGTGFSYEQYF.

CDR3 nucleotide sequence: TGTGCCAGTAGTGCCGTTCCGGGAGCGACGTACAATGAGCAGTTCTTC. Amino acid sequence: CASSAVPGATYNEQFF. The chain is built from TRBV19 and TRBJ2-1; a possible D gene is TRBD2 (6 bases). The V gene lost 5 bases and the J gene lost 4 bases, with 18 bases spanning the gap. The germline gives CDR1 LNHDA, CDR2 SQIVND (reference sequence). The CDR3 has 16 amino acids.

The chain employs TRBV5-4 and TRBJ2-1; 10 nucleotides match TRBD2. The CDR3 runs to 20 residues. Germline values: CDR1 SGHNT, CDR2 YYREEE (reference sequence). V shed 2 bases, J shed 0 bases, and the junction held 14 bases outside the gene matches. CDR3 sequence reads: CASSLRTSGSYPSSYNEQFF. DNA for the CDR3: TGTGCCAGCAGCTTACGGACTAGCGGCTCTTACCCGAGCTCCTACAATGAGCAGTTCTTC.

J is TRBJ2-7 and V is TRBV9; 7 bases are shared with TRBD1. This CDR3 is built from 15 residues. V dropped 3 bases and J dropped 2; count of bases not matched to a gene: 8. The germline gives CDR1 SGDLS, CDR2 YYNGEE. CDR3 bases: TGTGCCAGCAGCGCGACCGGGACAGCAGCCTACGAGCAGTACTTC. Translated: CASSATGTAAYEQYF.